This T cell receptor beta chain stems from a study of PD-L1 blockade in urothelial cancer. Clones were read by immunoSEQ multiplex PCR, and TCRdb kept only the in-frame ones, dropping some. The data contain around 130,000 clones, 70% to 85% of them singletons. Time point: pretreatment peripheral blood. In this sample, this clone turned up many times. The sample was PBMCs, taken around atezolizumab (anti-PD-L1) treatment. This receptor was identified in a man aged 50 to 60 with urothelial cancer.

CDR3 in amino acids: CASSLDRAGYGYTF. In DNA form, the CDR3 reads TGTGCCAGCAGCTTGGACAGGGCCGGTTATGGCTACACCTTC. J is TRBJ1-2 and V is TRBV5-6; tentatively, D is TRBD1 (6 bases). The ends were cut back, 0 bases at V and 5 bases at J, with 11 bases in the middle. This CDR3 has 14 residues. From germline, CDR1 is SGHDT and CDR2 YYEEEE.